Below are 5 T cell receptor beta chains sequenced from a single sample in a study of vaccination and CD4 T cells after COVID-19. Their cognate antigens are unknown. Sequencing of the DNA from cultured CD4+ T cells was carried out with the Oncomine TCR Beta short-read assay. MiXCR, applied by TCRdb to the PCR reads, yields one record per CDR3 protein. The sample yields more than 9,000 distinct CDR3 sequences, roughly 33% seen once. The treatment here: roughly 10-day PBMC culture with coronavirus spike peptide pools or control peptides (ViraFEST assay). Sequenced: cultured CD4+ T cells from blood. The receptors were sampled from a human donor with COVID-19.

This chain links TRBV10-3 with TRBJ2-7, with 9 positions matching TRBD1. Germline values: CDR1 ENHRY, CDR2 SYGVKD. The CDR3 runs to 12 residues. V shed 10 bases and J 4 bases; nucleotides not matched to a gene: 5. The CDR3 nucleotides read TGTGCCAGCGGACAGGGGAGATACGAGCAGTACTTC. This gives the protein CASGQGRYEQYF.

The chain uses TRBV5-8 and TRBJ1-1; 8 bases are a match to TRBD1. Trimming cost V 4 bases and J 8 bases; bases outside gene matches: 13. This CDR3 has 15 residues. Looked up from germline, CDR1 is SGHTS and CDR2 is YDEGEE. The CDR3 region has the DNA TGTGCCAGCAGCAACGGACAGGGTGGGCGTGAGGAAGCTTTCTTT. It is translated as CASSNGQGGREEAFF.

This clonotype occurred a few times. The genes are TRBV7-2 and TRBJ1-2; D gene ambiguous. Looked up from germline, CDR1 is SGHTA and CDR2 is FQGNSA. V lost 2 bases and J lost 3, with 1 base in between. This CDR3 comprises 11 residues. The CDR3, as DNA: TGTGCCAGCAGCTTACACTATGGCTACACCTTC. It encodes CASSLHYGYTF.

V usage is TRBV3-1 and J usage is TRBJ2-7; possibly TRBD1 for D (7 bases). Germline V gene data show CDR1 as LGHDT and CDR2 as YNNKEL (reference sequence). This CDR3 has 14 residues. V was cut by 0 bases and J by 9 bases, with 15 bases left in between. CDR3 bases: TGTGCCAGCAGCCAAGAGGTCAGGGGGGCCGGGCAGTACTTC. Translating it yields CASSQEVRGAGQYF.

The chain recombines TRBV5-8 with TRBJ1-5; weak D call: TRBD1 (5 bases). CDR3 length equals 13 residues. Trimming removed 6 bases at V and 4 bases at J, with 11 bases between. Germline CDR1 SGHTS, CDR2 YDEGEE. The CDR3 DNA sequence: TGTGCCAGCAACCGGGACGGTAATCAGCCCCAGCATTTT. This translates into CASNRDGNQPQHF.